A single sample gave rise to the 12 T cell receptor beta chains below, sequenced in a study of T cell repertoires in cytomegalovirus infection. TCRdb re-called the reads through MiXCR, storing one row per CDR3 protein. The table shows about 160,000 distinct CDR3 sequences, with roughly 17% occurring only once. The source material was CD8+ T cells from PBMCs. These receptors were taken from a human donor in good health (CMV status not recorded). Some clones in this sample may be carry-over from other donors' samples.

This clonotype is labeled as medium-sized. The chain carries TRBV7-6 and TRBJ1-1; 7 bases fit TRBD1. After removal of 5 bases from V and 2 bases from J, the junction contained 8 bases not matched to a gene. The CDR3 length is 15 residues. Germline CDR1 reads SGHVS; CDR2 reads FNYEAQ. The DNA for the CDR3 is TGTGCCAGCAGCCTAAGGGACAGCCCTAACACTGAAGCTTTCTTT. Protein product: CASSLRDSPNTEAFF.

This clonotype has only a few counts. The chain has TRBV7-2 and TRBJ1-5, with TRBD1 matching over 9 bases. J lost 3 bases, V lost 6 bases, and 6 bases had no gene match. Looked up from germline, CDR1 is SGHTA and CDR2 is FQGNSA. This CDR3 has 15 residues. The CDR3 reads CASRPGTGTNQPQHF. DNA of the CDR3: TGTGCCAGCAGACCCGGGACAGGGACCAATCAGCCCCAGCATTTT.

The chain employs TRBV7-6 and TRBJ1-1; possibly TRBD1 for D (6 bases). V was cut by 8 bases and J by 0 bases, with 7 bases left in between. The germline V gene encodes CDR1 SGHVS and CDR2 FNYEAQ. The CDR3 runs to 12 residues. The CDR3 coding sequence is TGTGCCAGCGGACAGTTGAACACTGAAGCTTTCTTT. This encodes CASGQLNTEAFF.

This chain joins TRBV6-6 and TRBJ2-5; possibly TRBD1 for D (6 bases). CDR1 is MNHNY, CDR2 SVGAGI, per germline (reference sequence). Between the trimmed V and J ends, which lost 0 bases and 0 bases, there was a span of 11 bases. There are 16 residues in the CDR3. The CDR3 reads CASSYSRGDYQETQYF. CDR3 in DNA: TGTGCCAGCAGTTACTCCAGGGGCGACTACCAAGAGACCCAGTACTTC.

V is TRBV29-1 and J is TRBJ2-7; D is perhaps TRBD1 (5 bases). The CDR3 has 14 amino acids. Trimming cost V 1 base and J 0 bases, with 10 bases left between them. Germline CDR1 and CDR2: SQVTM and ANQGSEA. The CDR3 protein is CSVEGTSSSYEQYF. In nucleotides, the CDR3 is TGCAGCGTTGAAGGGACAAGTAGCTCCTACGAGCAGTACTTC.

DNA of the CDR3: TGTGCCAGCAGGAAGACTAGCGGACTCTCCTACAATGAGCAGTTCTTC. As protein: CASRKTSGLSYNEQFF. The genes are TRBV6-2 or TRBV6-3 and TRBJ2-1; TRBD2 aligns across 9 bases. Germline V CDR1 and CDR2: MNHEY, SVGEGT. V lost 6 bases, J lost 0 bases, and 6 bases stayed unmatched. There are 16 residues in the CDR3.

This clonotype occurred a few times. This chain uses TRBV9 with TRBJ2-2; 7 nucleotides align to TRBD1. The V gene end was trimmed by 4 bases and the J gene end by 2 bases; junction bases not matched to a gene: 8. Germline loops: CDR1 SGDLS, CDR2 YYNGEE. The CDR3 runs to 16 residues. CDR3 nucleotides: TGTGCCAGCAGCAAATACGGGACAGCAAACACCGGGGAGCTGTTTTTT. Its translation: CASSKYGTANTGELFF.

This clonotype has more than one count but fewer than ten. This chain uses TRBV7-2 with TRBJ1-2; D not certain. V lost 5 bases and J lost 2, with 15 bases in between. This CDR3 has 15 amino acids. Germline loops: CDR1 SGHTA, CDR2 FQGNSA. CDR3 nucleotides: TGTGCCAGCAGCCGGGTGCCCGGGTCGAACTATGGCTACACCTTC. Translating gives CASSRVPGSNYGYTF.

The rearrangement uses TRBV29-1 and TRBJ2-2; D possibly corresponds to TRBD2 (5 bases). Germline CDR1 and CDR2: SQVTM and ANQGSEA. The CDR3 spans 12 residues. The V end lost 8 bases, the J end lost 5 bases, and 12 bases lay between the germline ends. CDR3 DNA: TGCAGCTCCACCCGGGATACCGGGGAGCTGTTTTTT. Its translation is CSSTRDTGELFF.

This clonotype was seen a few times. V and J are TRBV6-2 or TRBV6-3 and TRBJ2-4; 7 nucleotides agree with TRBD2. The junction had 9 bases not matched to a gene; V was cut back by 6 bases and J by 7 bases. Germline V CDR1 and CDR2: MNHEY, SVGEGT. This CDR3 has 14 residues. The CDR3 sequence: CASSLWDYRNIQYF. CDR3 DNA sequence: TGTGCCAGCAGCCTCTGGGACTACCGGAACATTCAGTACTTC.

This clonotype was observed a handful of times. The chain has TRBV12-5 and TRBJ1-1; 9 bases are shared with TRBD1. Germline V lookup: CDR1 LGHNT, CDR2 FRNRAP. With V trimmed by 5 bases and J by 11 bases, 3 bases remained unmatched. The CDR3 covers 11 residues. As DNA, the CDR3 is TGTGCTAGTGGTACAGGGGGCAAGGCTTTCTTT. This codes for CASGTGGKAFF.

This clonotype showed up just a few times. The J gene is TRBJ2-1, the V gene TRBV6-5, with a possible D match to TRBD2 (6 bases). Trimming removed 2 bases at V and 0 bases at J, with 8 bases between. Looked up from germline, CDR1 is MNHEY and CDR2 is SVGAGI. This CDR3 contains 15 residues. The CDR3 here is CASSYGGSSYNEQFF. The DNA for the CDR3 is TGTGCCAGCAGTTACGGAGGGAGCTCCTACAATGAGCAGTTCTTC.